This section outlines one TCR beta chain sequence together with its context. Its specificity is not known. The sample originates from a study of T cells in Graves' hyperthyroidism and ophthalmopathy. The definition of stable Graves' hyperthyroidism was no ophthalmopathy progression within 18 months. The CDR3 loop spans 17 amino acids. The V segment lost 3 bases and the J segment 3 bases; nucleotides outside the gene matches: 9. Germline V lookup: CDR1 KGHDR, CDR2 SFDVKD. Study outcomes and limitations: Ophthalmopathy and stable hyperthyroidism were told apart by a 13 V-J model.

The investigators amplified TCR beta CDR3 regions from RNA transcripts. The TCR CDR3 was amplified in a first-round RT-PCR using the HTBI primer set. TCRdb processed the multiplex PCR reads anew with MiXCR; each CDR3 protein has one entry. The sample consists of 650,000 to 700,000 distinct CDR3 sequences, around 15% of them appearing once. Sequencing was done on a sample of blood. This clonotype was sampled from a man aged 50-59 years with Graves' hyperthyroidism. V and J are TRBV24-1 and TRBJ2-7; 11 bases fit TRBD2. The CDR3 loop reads CATSDPGTSGHIYEQYF. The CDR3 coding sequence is TGTGCCACCAGTGATCCAGGGACTAGCGGCCATATCTACGAGCAGTACTTC.